This T cell receptor (beta chain) comes out of a study of immune heterogeneity within non-small cell lung tumors. Study summary: Several squamous cell carcinomas, roughly 11 non-squamous carcinomas and 1 not otherwise specified made up the tumors.

This clonotype was recorded only once. The antigen is not known. A much larger clone is a single base away; this may be a read error. Whole-study findings and limits: Largely different high-frequency T-cell receptor beta clonotypes were found between individual patients.

Template was bulk tumor genomic DNA, about 610 ng per sample. Surgical sampling yielded several biopsies per primary tumor (spaced far apart). Patients went through curative surgery, and their non-small cell lung cancer was untreated and newly diagnosed. Non-small cell lung cancer patients, newly diagnosed and having surgery with curative intent, served as donors. Amplification of the TCR beta CDR3 was achieved through multiplex PCR with 32 V and 13 J primers. From the multiplex PCR reads, TCRdb called clonotypes with MiXCR, one entry per CDR3 protein. The table has roughly 9,900 distinct CDR3 sequences, 25% to 30% seen once. Trimming shortened V by 3 bases and J by 5 bases, and 26 bases separated the two germline ends. From germline, CDR1 is MGHDK and CDR2 SYGVNS. The CDR3 contains 18 residues.

The chain couples TRBV25-1 to TRBJ2-7; D is perhaps TRBD2 (5 bases). The origin of this receptor is a woman aged 55-69 years with non-small cell lung cancer. What was sequenced was lung tumor tissue. As DNA, the CDR3 is TGTGCCAGCAGTGATGAGTCCCCTTGGGCTAGCTGGTATGACGAGCAGTACTTC. Its translation: CASSDESPWASWYDEQYF.